Detailed here is one TCR beta chain. Its antigen is as yet unknown. These data are taken from a study of CD8+CD57+ T cells in acquired aplastic anemia. Whole-study context: Sorted CD4+ plus CD8+ cells gave DNA averaging roughly 3.5 ug. CD4+ reads averaged about 11 million in healthy donors. Study-wide results and caveats: Patients versus controls showed no significant CD8+ Simpson's diversity difference. Researchers report that fewer than 35 CD8+ CDR3 sequences appeared in both patients and controls.

CDR3 and TCR beta VDJ profiling relied on a genomic DNA template. MiXCR, applied by TCRdb to the reads, yields one record per CDR3 protein. The sample lists 400,000 to 450,000 distinct CDR3 sequences, approximately 70% occurring once. CDR3 length equals 14 residues. V shed 5 bases and J 13 bases; nucleotides not matched to a gene: 13. Germline V gene data show CDR1 as SGHTA and CDR2 as FQGTGA. The sequencing sample was made of sorted CD4+, CD8+, or CD8+CD57+ T cells (not recorded which) from PBMCs. The rearrangement uses TRBV7-3 and TRBJ2-7; 11 nucleotides match TRBD2. This clonotype originated in a human donor in good health, serving as a control. The CDR3 reads CASSVASGGTQYYF. The CDR3 DNA is TGTGCCAGCAGCGTGGCTAGCGGGGGGACCCAGTACTACTTC.